This T cell receptor (beta chain) was documented in a study of T cells in localized non-small cell lung cancer. Comment on this clone: Its antigen remains unidentified.

TCRdb keeps only in-frame clones here, not all; method: immunoSEQ multiplex PCR. The repertoire has about 29,000 clones, roughly nine tenths of them found once; the top ten carry 10%. Study observations and caveats: Across samples, adjacent lung featured a median roughly 50 of the top 100 tumor clones.

The V end lost 5 bases, the J end lost 2 bases, and 14 bases lay between the germline ends. The CDR3 is made up of 15 amino acids. Germline CDR1 reads SGHRS; CDR2 reads YFSETQ. The TCR comes from a woman aged 40-70 years with stage I lung adenocarcinoma. The input for sequencing was peripheral blood, taken before any cancer treatment. This chain connects TRBV5-1 to TRBJ2-1; tentative D call: TRBD2 (6 bases). The CDR3 loop is CASRAGGRAYNEQFF. In DNA, the CDR3 is TGCGCCAGCAGGGCTGGGGGGAGAGCCTACAATGAGCAGTTCTTC.